This T cell receptor beta chain emerged from a study of cytomegalovirus exposure and HLA in healthy donors (dated by TCRdb to between 2016 and 2019). General notes on the study: In an earlier analysis of under 600 of the donors, 250 to 300 Gb of sequence data and 90 million to 130 million unique TCR beta sequences from roughly 190 million T cells were reported. An early release covering roughly 580 HLA-typed donors comprised roughly 300 gigabases of sequencing data and tens of millions of unique TCR sequences. Of the 398 genotyped donors, 81% were placed in the genetic ancestry cluster associated with self-reported Caucasian donors. The study aimed to test whether cataloging public T cell receptors could reveal signatures of past pathogen exposure. The study used immunosequencing to profile the T cell repertoires of 666 subjects and linked those repertoires to cytomegalovirus serostatus. In addition to the first cohort of hundreds of subjects, a separate validation cohort of over 90 different subjects was used. To predict cytomegalovirus infection status, the study brought together high-throughput TCR immunosequencing, statistical association of individual TCRs with disease status, and machine learning. A later analysis re-analyzed previously published TCR beta repertoires from approximately 700 donors and added high-resolution HLA genotyping to study TCR occurrence patterns. Rather than using new phenotypic data, the later analysis identified candidate immune exposures from TCR beta sequences and from how often those sequences occurred across donors. An earlier analysis of 500 to 650 of the donors applied high-throughput TCR beta sequencing to assess whether each TCR beta V gene segment acted as functional or pseudogenic. Donor age, sex, ethnicity and CMV serostatus were compiled together with the repertoire data. Genome-wide SNP genotypes for about 55% of the roughly 670 donors were used in a later genetic analysis, which treated that subset as a discovery cohort. Every discovery cohort repertoire had been produced on one sequencing platform. Both class I and class II loci were covered by HLA typing, at four-digit resolution. Typing coverage varied by locus: about 629-630 donors for A, B, C, DRB1 and DQB1; approximately 500 for DQA1; more than 600 for DPA1; 450 to 480 for DPB1. Five DR-DQ haplotypes were handled as single units for association and clustering because linkage in the cohort was strong. Among 398 genotyped donors of the cohort, an average of roughly 230,000 unique TCR beta nucleotide sequences was sequenced per donor, of which roughly 18% were non-productive. Beyond this particular receptor, the publication reports: Compared with the roughly 600-donor mean, donors in an Asian-associated ancestry cluster had fewer N-insertions in productive TCRs, according to a later genetic analysis. Sequencing depth was assumed to be roughly uniform across donors in the presence/absence analyses, though that assumption may not hold. A total of 150 to 200 TCR beta chains were listed by the study as associated with cytomegalovirus. While some public TCRs were present in many individuals, most TCR sequences turned up only very rarely across donors. In an earlier analysis of about 600 of the donors, most TCR beta V segments appeared in productive rearrangements about 87% or about 30% of the time, broadly matching IMGT annotations. According to the authors, the approach could potentially be generalized to other disease states and immunological phenotypes. Because HLA typing was unavailable for some donors at each locus, only the typed subset was used in association tests. The classifier was reported to diagnose cytomegalovirus status with high specificity and sensitivity in both the original and validation cohorts. In a later analysis, several top co-occurrence clusters were reported to appear linked to parvovirus B19, influenza, CMV and Epstein-Barr virus. In a later analysis, HLA-associated TCR beta chains were found to be more clonally expanded and to have lower generation probabilities than equally common non-associated chains. A later analysis found that TCR association rates varied across HLA loci, with DRB1 alleles showing the most associated TCRs and HLA-C alleles the fewest. A further reported finding was that TCR beta sequences accurately predicted the HLA-A and HLA-B alleles for most subjects in the first cohort. In a later analysis, around 15,000 TCR beta sequences were associated with specific HLA alleles at a false discovery rate of 0.05. A cluster of highly shared sequence variants was judged likely to represent a technical artifact of the sequencing pipeline. Because counts were too low, about 18 rarely observed V segments, including chromosome 9 orphons, were excluded from the earlier analysis of several hundred of the donors. CMV serostatus was the only immune exposure information available for the cohort. An association between a missense DCLRE1C variant and V-gene and J-gene trimming of TCR beta chains was found in a later genetic analysis and replicated in an independent cohort. When HLA alleles, especially DR and DQ, strongly co-occurred, attributing TCR associations to individual alleles was difficult. The 87-base-pair reads could not distinguish some IMGT-functional V segments, including TRBV6-2 and TRBV6-3, so those segments were excluded. Linkage disequilibrium might explain the correlated functional status among segregating V segments, but an unknown experimental factor could not be ruled out. A later analysis found that most CMV-associated TCR beta chains appeared HLA-restricted, with HLA associations seemingly driven largely by CMV exposure. In this cohort, only TCR beta chains were sequenced, and detectable features were limited by the absence of alpha or paired-chain data. In vitro tests confirmed that a few of the cytomegalovirus-associated TCR beta chains recognize cytomegalovirus antigens.

The CDR3 runs 14 amino acids, cysteine and phenylalanine included. Of all the DNA, just the CDR3 is kept, 42 bases in frame from base 1. The V end loses 7 bases and the J end loses 7 bases, and a stretch of 20 bases separates them. From the germline V gene, CDR1 is SNHLY and CDR2 is FYNNEI. In total, approximately 610 healthy bone marrow donors made up the cohort. At the time of sampling, all cohort members were nominally healthy, though unrecorded immune exposures were likely present. The donor tested CMV seropositive, placing the donor among the 250 to 300 seropositive members of the cohort. Every donor gave a peripheral blood sample, and the peripheral blood mononuclear cells from that sample were used for TCR beta sequencing. Genomic DNA was extracted from the blood cell samples with the Qiagen DNeasy Blood Extraction Kit. Libraries came from the immunoSEQ multiplex PCR assay. The multiplex PCR relied on a mix of 60 forward primers for TCR Vbeta segments and 13 reverse primers for TCR Jbeta segments. The CDR3 region of rearranged TCR beta genes was amplified from genomic DNA with a multiplex PCR assay. Amplified TCR beta libraries were sequenced as 87-base-pair reads on the Illumina HiSeq System. Processing in the source paper ran as follows. In a later analysis, about 80 million unique TCR beta chains were counted across the roughly 670 repertoires, and around 11 million of these chains were shared by at least two donors. Raw reads were error-corrected and collapsed into unique sequences with a nearest-neighbor algorithm that merged closely related sequences to remove PCR and sequencing errors. CDR3 sequences were aligned to IMGT reference sequences to assign V, D and J gene segments. For a sequence to be retained, a match of at least six nucleotides to both a V gene segment and a J gene segment was required. Rearrangements were called productive when the CDR3 lacked stop codons and stayed in frame with V and J; all others were non-productive. CDR3 was defined according to IMGT convention as the region running from the second conserved V-encoded cysteine to the conserved J-encoded phenylalanine. The earlier analysis of about 610 of the donors excluded sequences that lacked an unambiguous match to a single V gene segment. An earlier analysis of a few hundred of the donors called V segments functional above 56.7% productive rearrangements and segregating when the between-donor standard deviation exceeded 5%. A statistical classification framework was developed to diagnose cytomegalovirus status using the catalog of TCR beta chain sequences. In a later analysis, V and J genes were assigned by comparing TCR nucleotide sequences against IMGT/GENE-DB human TR gene sequences. The TCRdist pipeline was used in a later analysis to assign CDR3 sequences and most-parsimonious VDJ recombination scenarios. A later analysis defined each TCR beta chain by its CDR3 amino acid sequence plus V-gene family, and excluded reads lacking a unique V-gene family. A later analysis removed 500 to 650 highly shared, low-generation-probability nucleotide sequences to deal with suspected cross-contamination and a sequencing artifact. A later analysis calculated a clonal expansion index for each public chain from normalized within-repertoire ranks of inferred template counts. Generation probabilities in a later analysis came from a VDJ recombination model fitted to out-of-frame rearrangements, and those results were checked against IGoR. In a later analysis, TCR-TCR, TCR-HLA and TCR-CMV co-occurrence was scored with hypergeometric tests, and a repertoire-size bias correction was applied to TCR pairs. False discovery rates were estimated in a later analysis by permuting HLA or CMV assignments 20 times. In a later analysis, co-occurring TCRs were grouped with DBSCAN, and TCRdist sequence similarity was added when clustering was performed within HLA-allele-positive subsets. Repertoires with fewer than 30,000 or more than 120,000 public chains, plus five repertoires with anomalous nucleotide sharing, were excluded from co-occurrence clustering. The table was pulled from immuneACCESS by TCRdb, which kept in-frame rearrangements only. Such tables lose some clones; where checked, under half of the loss comes from unresolved V genes, and the rest has no known cause. V and J calls and clone size are given by that table; D and trimming were obtained from the DNA. For this sample there are roughly 180,000 clones; roughly 8.7% appear just once. Over 1% of the sample belongs to the ten largest clones.

Only a few counts were recorded for this clone. Its antigen is still unknown. Per-base quality was not reported, and no clone a single base away is much larger than it. The V gene is TRBV2 and the J gene is TRBJ2-7, with a tentative D gene TRBD1 over 6 matching bases. This TCR derives from a woman in her thirties in good health and CMV-seropositive. Sequenced: PBMCs. The CDR3 region reads CASNTGIGFREQYF. In nucleotides, the sequence is TGTGCCAGCAATACAGGGATCGGCTTTAGGGAGCAGTACTTC.